This T cell receptor beta chain was recovered during a study of T cells after posttransplantation cyclophosphamide. This CDR3 has 13 residues. Trimming took 3 bases from V and 5 from J, leaving 8 bases between them. Per the germline V gene, CDR1 is KGHSH and CDR2 is LQKENI. Treatment was busulfan-fludarabine conditioning, a marrow graft, and cyclophosphamide on days +3 and +4. The repertoire was sequenced with immunoSEQ multiplex PCR; TCRdb's copy has only in-frame clones and lacks some. The table includes 8,000 to 10,000 clones, approximately 82% detected once. The sequences come from PBMCs, collected approximately 1,900 days after a stem cell transplant with posttransplant cyclophosphamide. The sequence was obtained from a female patient in her 40s who received an allogeneic stem cell transplant from a related donor, was CMV-positive, and had no GVHD. A subset of T cells may come from the graft donor. The chain carries TRBV18 and TRBJ1-5; D perhaps matches TRBD1 (6 bases). CDR3 sequence: CASSPTGYQPQHF. The CDR3 coding sequence is TGTGCCAGCTCACCGACAGGTTATCAGCCCCAGCATTTT.